The entry below describes one T cell receptor beta chain. Antigen: not known. This sample was taken from a study of cytomegalovirus exposure and HLA in healthy donors. Study conclusions and caveats: The study recorded fewer than 200 TCR beta chains that were cytomegalovirus-associated. The tendency of first-cohort TCR clusters to co-occur in the roughly 110 validation repertoires was the finding of a later analysis. In vitro checks showed that three CMV-associated chains really do target CMV antigens. According to reports, the classifier identified cytomegalovirus status with high specificity and sensitivity.

CDR1 and CDR2 from the germline V gene are KGHSH and LQKENI. The CDR3 has 14 residues. Losses at the gene ends were 5 bases for V and 3 bases for J; bases not matched to a gene: 7. Assay used: immunoSEQ multiplex PCR; TCRdb lists only in-frame clones, some missing. The table shows 350,000 or so clones, with roughly 89% occurring only once. V usage is TRBV18 and J usage is TRBJ2-7; 7 bases map to TRBD2. Sequencing was carried out using PBMCs. The sequence derives from a woman between 18 and 30 years old in good health and CMV-seronegative. CDR3 bases: TGTGCCAGCTCAGGGCCTAGCGGCATCTACGAGCAGTACTTC. It encodes CASSGPSGIYEQYF.